Detailed here is one T cell receptor beta chain. This entry belongs to a study of cytomegalovirus exposure and HLA in healthy donors. The PCR used 60 Vbeta and 13 Jbeta primers. TCRdb's copy holds only in-frame clones and misses some; the assay was immunoSEQ multiplex PCR. The data hold some 130,000 clones, with roughly 88% observed a single time. CDR1 is SQVTM and CDR2 is ANQGSEA in the germline V gene. This CDR3 spans 15 amino acids. Trimming removed 6 bases from V and 7 bases from J; junction bases left unmatched: 10. The sequence derives from a boy aged 5-17 years in good health and CMV-seronegative. Sequenced input: PBMCs. This rearrangement joins TRBV29-1 to TRBJ1-6, with TRBD1 matching 9 bases. CDR3 in DNA: TGCAGCGTCCGGGACAGGGTGGATTCGAATTCACCCCTCCACTTT. Encoded protein: CSVRDRVDSNSPLHF.